The next 20 T cell receptor beta chains were all read from a single sample in a study of blood T cell repertoires in COVID-19. Sequencing was performed with immunoSEQ multiplex PCR; in TCRdb, only in-frame clones are kept and a portion is missing. The sample lists roughly 200,000 clones, around 80% occurring once. The specimen was peripheral blood. Receptor source: a woman aged 80 or older with active or convalescent COVID-19.

The chain recombines TRBV9 with TRBJ1-1; 8 positions match TRBD1. The germline V gene has CDR1 SGDLS and CDR2 YYNGEE. CDR3 length equals 14 residues. V gave up 4 bases and J gave up 10 bases; unmatched junction bases: 12. The CDR3 is CASSPRTGFNLAFF. DNA for the CDR3: TGTGCCAGCAGCCCGCGGACAGGGTTTAATCTAGCTTTCTTT. The whole variable domain, filled in from reference TRBV9 and TRBJ1-1, reads DSGVTQTPKHLITATGQRVTLRCSPRSGDLSVYWYQQSLDQGLQFLIQYYNGEERAKGNILERFSAQQFPDLHSELNLSSLELGDSALYFCASSPRTGFNLAFFGQGTRLTVV.

The V call is TRBV28, the J call TRBJ2-7, with 7 bases aligning to TRBD1. The V gene's germline CDR1 is MDHEN and CDR2 SYDVKM. The CDR3 sequence is 18 residues long. The V gene end was trimmed by 6 bases and the J gene end by 2 bases; junction bases not matched to a gene: 19. DNA for the CDR3: TGTGCCAGCAGCTCCCCTAAGCCTATCCGGGACAGAGCCTACGAGCAGTACTTC. Translating it yields CASSSPKPIRDRAYEQYF.

The chain recombines TRBV9 with TRBJ1-2, with 7 bases matching TRBD1. V lost 3 bases to trimming and J lost 5 bases; unmatched junction nucleotides: 13. CDR3 length equals 16 residues. In germline, CDR1 is SGDLS, CDR2 YYNGEE. The CDR3 DNA is TGTGCCAGCAGCGAACTGTCGGGACAGACGGTTTATGGCTACACCTTC. Translation: CASSELSGQTVYGYTF.

This clone was counted only a few times. CDR3 coding DNA: TGTGCCAGTAGCATCCAGGGGGAATGGAACACTGAAGCTTTCTTT. Translating it yields CASSIQGEWNTEAFF. The chain has TRBV19 and TRBJ1-1, with 7 bases fitting TRBD1. The length of the CDR3 is 15 residues. Germline CDR1 LNHDA, CDR2 SQIVND (reference sequence). V lost 6 bases and J lost 1; bases outside the gene matches: 8.

This chain links TRBV27 with TRBJ2-7, with D maybe TRBD1 (5 bases). The closer fit of TRBJ2-5 to the DNA end suggests the J call may be wrong. The germline V gene encodes CDR1 MNHEY and CDR2 SMNVEV (reference sequence). This CDR3 spans 13 amino acids. CDR3 region: CASGNPYRETQYF. CDR3 nucleotides: TGTGCCAGCGGCAACCCCTACAGGGAGACCCAGTACTTC.

This chain links TRBV5-4 with TRBJ2-1; 8 bases align to TRBD2. The germline V gene encodes CDR1 SGHNT and CDR2 YYREEE (reference sequence). V trimming: 2 bases; J trimming: 8 bases; junction bases outside the gene matches: 15. CDR3 length: 17 residues. The CDR3 loop is CASSFGPRGGLRDEQFF. Written as DNA, the CDR3 is TGTGCCAGCAGCTTCGGGCCACGGGGGGGCCTGAGGGATGAGCAGTTCTTC.

This clone was detected once. This sample also contains other DNA sequences that code for the same CDR3. The chain recombines TRBV3-1 (or the pseudogene TRBV3-2) with TRBJ1-1, with a weak D call TRBD1 (5 bases). V lost 1 base, J lost 5 bases, and 11 bases lay in between. The CDR3 is 14 amino acids. The germline gives CDR1 LGHDT, CDR2 YNNKEL (reference sequence). The CDR3 DNA reads as TGTGCCAGCAGCCAAGGCCAGGGTGGGACTGAAGCTTTCTTT. The encoded protein is CASSQGQGGTEAFF.

The gene calls are TRBV2 and TRBJ2-1; 11 nucleotides agree with TRBD2. Trimming at V came to 6 bases and at J to 10 bases, leaving 14 bases not matched to a gene. The germline V gene encodes CDR1 SNHLY and CDR2 FYNNEI. The CDR3 runs to 16 residues. CDR3 nucleotide sequence: TGTGCCAGCAGCGGAACCGGGACTAGCGGCAGCACGGAGCAGTTCTTC. Translation: CASSGTGTSGSTEQFF.

The V call is TRBV6-5, the J call TRBJ2-7; D is possibly TRBD2 (6 bases). This CDR3 has 13 amino acids. V lost 6 bases to trimming and J lost 4 bases, with 13 bases between them. Germline V gene data show CDR1 as MNHEY and CDR2 as SVGAGI. The CDR3 here is CASRRDGVYEQYF. The DNA for the CDR3 is TGTGCCAGCAGGCGGGACGGAGTATACGAGCAGTACTTC.

The chain recombines TRBV6-6 with TRBJ2-2, with 9 bases lining up with TRBD1. The V gene's germline CDR1 is MNHNY and CDR2 SVGAGI (reference sequence). V lost 7 bases, J lost 5 bases, and 5 bases stayed unmatched. The length of the CDR3 is 14 residues. The CDR3 coding sequence is TGTGCCAGCACTACAGGGGGCTGGACCGGGGAGCTGTTTTTT. It is translated as CASTTGGWTGELFF.

The J gene is TRBJ2-5, the V gene TRBV9; TRBD2 agrees at 11 bases. V lost 2 bases, J lost 5 bases, and 8 bases stayed unmatched. The CDR3 is 16 amino acids. Germline lookup yields CDR1 SGDLS and CDR2 YYNGEE. The CDR3 DNA reads TGTGCCAGCAGCGTCGCTGGACTAGCGGGTCGGGAGACCCAGTACTTC. Encoded protein: CASSVAGLAGRETQYF.

This chain uses TRBV15 with TRBJ1-6; D gene unclear. The germline CDR1 and CDR2 sequences are LNHNV and YYDKDF (reference sequence). The CDR3 has 14 residues. The V end was cut by 2 bases, the J end by 8 bases, with 10 bases between. CDR3 sequence: CATSRYQRDSPLHF. In DNA, the CDR3 is TGTGCCACCAGCAGATATCAGCGAGATTCACCCCTCCACTTT.

This clone was detected only once. This rearrangement joins TRBV28 to TRBJ1-2; D is perhaps TRBD1 (5 bases). Between the trimmed V and J ends, which lost 10 bases and 5 bases, there was a span of 17 bases. CDR1 and CDR2 (germline): MDHEN, SYDVKM. The CDR3 totals 13 residues. The CDR3 nucleotides are TGTGCCATCCGGTTTGCCGGGGGGTATGGCTACACCTTC. Translating gives CAIRFAGGYGYTF.

The chain combines TRBV20-1 with TRBJ2-1, with 8 bases identical to TRBD2. The trim removed 3 bases at V and 9 bases at J, leaving 10 bases unmatched. The CDR3 consists of 14 residues. Germline assignment: CDR1 DFQATT and CDR2 SNEGSKA (reference sequence). For the CDR3, the DNA is TGCAGTGCTAGTTACGGGGGGGCCGTGGGTGAGCAGTTCTTC. Encoded protein: CSASYGGAVGEQFF.

The V call is TRBV9, the J call TRBJ2-3, with 9 bases identical to TRBD2. V was pared by 4 bases and J by 2 bases, with 5 bases of the junction left unmatched. Germline loops: CDR1 SGDLS, CDR2 YYNGEE. CDR3 length: 15 residues. This CDR3 is CASSPTSGSTDTQYF. Written as DNA, the CDR3 is TGTGCCAGCAGCCCTACTAGCGGGTCCACAGATACGCAGTATTTT.

As for this clone: Other DNA sequences in the sample encode the same CDR3. This chain links TRBV18 with TRBJ1-3; the D gene is possibly TRBD1 (5 bases). The CDR3 totals 16 residues. The germline V and J ends were trimmed by 2 bases and 0 bases, with 11 bases remaining between them. Looked up from germline, CDR1 is KGHSH and CDR2 is LQKENI. CDR3 region: CASSPAGPSSGNTIYF. For the CDR3, the DNA is TGTGCCAGCTCACCAGCGGGACCCTCCTCTGGAAACACCATATATTTT.

The gene calls are TRBV5-1 and TRBJ1-1; a weak D match, TRBD1 (5 bases). The CDR3 is 13 amino acids. V lost 4 bases and J lost 4, with 11 bases in between. The germline gives CDR1 SGHRS, CDR2 YFSETQ. The CDR3 reads CASSRGLLTEAFF. Here the CDR3 DNA reads TGCGCCAGCAGCAGGGGACTTCTCACTGAAGCTTTCTTT.

V gene TRBV28 combines with J gene TRBJ2-1, with 9 nucleotides matching TRBD2. The germline gives CDR1 MDHEN, CDR2 SYDVKM. J was trimmed by 5 bases and V by 2 bases; bases with no gene match: 4. The CDR3 is 15 residues long. The CDR3 sequence is CASSLSGGNNNEQFF. Written as DNA, the CDR3 is TGTGCCAGCAGTTTAAGCGGGGGGAACAACAATGAGCAGTTCTTC. Full variable domain (remainder filled in from reference TRBV28 and TRBJ2-1): DVKVTQSSRYLVKRTGEKVFLECVQDMDHENMFWYRQDPGLGLRLIYFSYDVKMKEKGDIPEGYSVSREKKERFSLILESASTNQTSMYLCASSLSGGNNNEQFFGPGTRLTVL.

V is TRBV16 and J is TRBJ1-5, with a weak D call TRBD1 (6 bases). This CDR3 spans 14 amino acids. V lost 5 bases and J lost 7, with 15 bases in between. Per the germline V gene, CDR1 is KGHSY and CDR2 is FQNENV. The CDR3 DNA reads as TGTGCCAGCAGCTATGACAGGACCCCCCAGCCCCAGCATTTT. This encodes CASSYDRTPQPQHF.

Here the CDR3 reads CASSLAGGPHEQFF. CDR3 sequence (DNA): TGTGCCAGCAGTTTAGCGGGGGGGCCTCATGAGCAGTTCTTC. The chain combines TRBV28 with TRBJ2-1; the match to TRBD2 covers 9 bases. The J segment lost 8 bases and the V segment lost 2 bases, leaving 4 bases of the junction unmatched. The germline gives CDR1 MDHEN, CDR2 SYDVKM. This CDR3 is built from 14 residues.